One and the same sample provided the 12 T cell receptor beta chains below, sequenced in a study of blood T cell repertoires in COVID-19. Sequenced by immunoSEQ multiplex PCR; TCRdb stores in-frame clones only, minus some. The sample holds 250,000 to 300,000 clones; just over 90% are singletons and the top ten take approximately 2%. The sample was peripheral blood. Receptor source: a woman aged 25-40 years with COVID-19, enrolled during active disease.

The genes are TRBV30 and TRBJ1-4; D perhaps matches TRBD1 (5 bases). The CDR3 is 15 amino acids. V was cut by 2 bases and J by 3 bases, with 13 bases left in between. Per germline, CDR1 GTSNPN and CDR2 SVGIG (reference sequence). Here the CDR3 DNA reads TGTGCCTGGAGTCCCCCTTGGGGCCCTAATGAAAAACTGTTTTTT. This gives the protein CAWSPPWGPNEKLFF. The full variable domain, with the rest looked up from reference TRBV30 and TRBJ1-4, is SQTIHQWPATLVQPVGSPLSLECTVEGTSNPNLYWYRQAAGRGLQLLFYSVGIGQISSEVPQNLSASRPQDRQFILSSKKLLLSDSGFYLCAWSPPWGPNEKLFFGSGTQLSVL.

The chain employs TRBV28 and TRBJ1-5; D gene uncertain. CDR1 and CDR2 (germline): MDHEN, SYDVKM. The CDR3 loop spans 14 amino acids. The V end was cut by 5 bases, the J end by 2 bases, with 10 bases between. The CDR3 reads CASSPQHGNQPQHF. CDR3 in DNA: TGTGCCAGCAGTCCACAACACGGCAATCAGCCCCAGCATTTT. Full variable domain (remainder filled in from reference TRBV28 and TRBJ1-5): DVKVTQSSRYLVKRTGEKVFLECVQDMDHENMFWYRQDPGLGLRLIYFSYDVKMKEKGDIPEGYSVSREKKERFSLILESASTNQTSMYLCASSPQHGNQPQHFGDGTRLSIL.

This chain connects TRBV6-6 to TRBJ2-2, with D possibly TRBD2 on 6 matching bases. The germline CDR1 and CDR2 sequences are MNHNY and SVGAGI (reference sequence). The CDR3 length is 14 residues. The ends were cut back, 0 bases at V and 5 bases at J, with 7 bases in the middle. Here the CDR3 reads CASSYSGGTGELFF. CDR3 nucleotides: TGTGCCAGCAGTTACTCTGGGGGGACCGGGGAGCTGTTTTTT.

In its sample, this clone was seen a few times. This chain links TRBV6-6 with TRBJ2-3, with D possibly matching TRBD2 (5 bases). Per the germline V gene, CDR1 is MNHNY and CDR2 is SVGAGI (reference sequence). Trimming shortened V by 2 bases and J by 3 bases, and 6 bases separated the two germline ends. This CDR3 is built from 13 residues. DNA of the CDR3: TGTGCCAGCAGTTACAGGGAGACAGATACGCAGTATTTT. This gives the protein CASSYRETDTQYF.

The chain has TRBV12-3 or TRBV12-4 and TRBJ1-1, with D unresolved. The germline V and J ends were trimmed by 7 bases and 4 bases, with 13 bases remaining between them. The CDR3 runs to 13 residues. This CDR3 reads CASTQEVSTEAFF. The CDR3 region has the DNA TGTGCCAGCACCCAAGAGGTTAGCACTGAAGCTTTCTTT.

The DNA of the CDR3 is TGTGCCAGCAGTGACAGGGATAACTATGGCTACACCTTC. Its protein is CASSDRDNYGYTF. The chain recombines TRBV6-1 with TRBJ1-2, with D possibly TRBD1 on 5 matching bases. Trimming removed 3 bases from V and 1 base from J, with 6 bases in between. This CDR3 is 13 amino acids long. Germline CDR1 MNHNS, CDR2 SASEGT.

For the CDR3, the DNA is TGTGCCTGGAGTGTACTGACTAGCGGGAGTGGCAGACACATTCAGTACTTC. Translation: CAWSVLTSGSGRHIQYF. The chain recombines TRBV30 with TRBJ2-4; 12 bases map to TRBD2. Trimming took 0 bases from V and 8 from J; bases not matched to a gene: 11. Per the germline V gene, CDR1 is GTSNPN and CDR2 is SVGIG (reference sequence). The CDR3 has 17 amino acids. The full variable domain, its missing parts supplied by reference TRBV30 and TRBJ2-4, is SQTIHQWPATLVQPVGSPLSLECTVEGTSNPNLYWYRQAAGRGLQLLFYSVGIGQISSEVPQNLSASRPQDRQFILSSKKLLLSDSGFYLCAWSVLTSGSGRHIQYFGAGTRLSVL.

This rearrangement joins TRBV13 to TRBJ1-5, with D possibly TRBD1 on 6 matching bases. CDR3 length: 15 residues. Germline CDR1 is PRHDT and CDR2 is FYEKMQ (reference sequence). V was shortened by 0 bases and J by 7 bases, with 13 bases between the two germline ends. The CDR3 DNA follows: TGTGCCAGCAGCTTAGGCCTGGGGGCAGGGCAGCCCCAGCATTTT. Translated: CASSLGLGAGQPQHF.

CDR3 amino acids: CASSEGQLGNTIYF. The CDR3 DNA reads TGTGCCAGCAGTGAGGGGCAGCTTGGAAACACCATATATTTT. V usage is TRBV6-1 and J usage is TRBJ1-3; maybe TRBD1 (5 bases). This CDR3 has 14 residues. Germline CDR1 reads MNHNS; CDR2 reads SASEGT. V shed 3 bases and J shed 3 bases, with 9 bases lying between them.

The V call is TRBV7-9, the J call TRBJ2-5; D gene unclear. Germline loops: CDR1 SEHNR, CDR2 FQNEAQ (reference sequence). V lost 0 bases and J lost 1, with 9 bases in between. There are 15 residues in the CDR3. The CDR3 is CASSLARLVQETQYF. CDR3 sequence (DNA): TGTGCCAGCAGCTTAGCTCGGTTAGTCCAAGAGACCCAGTACTTC.

The V call is TRBV7-2, the J call TRBJ1-5, with 9 positions matching TRBD1. Germline values: CDR1 SGHTA, CDR2 FQGNSA. V shed 5 bases and J 1 base; nucleotides not matched to a gene: 3. CDR3 size: 15 residues. The CDR3 DNA reads TGTGCCAGCAGCCCGGGACAGGGAAGCAATCAGCCCCAGCATTTT. This codes for CASSPGQGSNQPQHF.

The chain recombines TRBV5-1 with TRBJ1-2, with D maybe TRBD1 (5 bases). Trimming removed 1 base from V and 4 bases from J, with 8 bases in between. CDR1 SGHRS and CDR2 YFSETQ come from the germline V gene. The CDR3 length is 13 residues. The DNA for the CDR3 is TGCGCCAGCAGCTTGCAGGGAAGCTATGGCTACACCTTC. Translated, it gives CASSLQGSYGYTF.